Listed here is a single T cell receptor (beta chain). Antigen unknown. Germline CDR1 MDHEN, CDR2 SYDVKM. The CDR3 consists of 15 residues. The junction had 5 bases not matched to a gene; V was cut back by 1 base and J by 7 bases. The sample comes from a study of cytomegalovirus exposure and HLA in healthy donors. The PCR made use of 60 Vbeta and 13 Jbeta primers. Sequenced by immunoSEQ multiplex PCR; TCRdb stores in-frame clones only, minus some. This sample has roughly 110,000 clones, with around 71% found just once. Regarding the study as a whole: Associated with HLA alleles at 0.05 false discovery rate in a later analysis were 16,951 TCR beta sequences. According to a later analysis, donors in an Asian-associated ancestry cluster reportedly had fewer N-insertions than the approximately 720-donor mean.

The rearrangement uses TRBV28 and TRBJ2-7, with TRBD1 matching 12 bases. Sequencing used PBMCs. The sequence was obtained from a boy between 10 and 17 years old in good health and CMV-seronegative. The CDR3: CASSLSRDRGREQYF. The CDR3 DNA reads TGTGCCAGCAGTTTATCACGGGACAGGGGGCGTGAGCAGTACTTC.